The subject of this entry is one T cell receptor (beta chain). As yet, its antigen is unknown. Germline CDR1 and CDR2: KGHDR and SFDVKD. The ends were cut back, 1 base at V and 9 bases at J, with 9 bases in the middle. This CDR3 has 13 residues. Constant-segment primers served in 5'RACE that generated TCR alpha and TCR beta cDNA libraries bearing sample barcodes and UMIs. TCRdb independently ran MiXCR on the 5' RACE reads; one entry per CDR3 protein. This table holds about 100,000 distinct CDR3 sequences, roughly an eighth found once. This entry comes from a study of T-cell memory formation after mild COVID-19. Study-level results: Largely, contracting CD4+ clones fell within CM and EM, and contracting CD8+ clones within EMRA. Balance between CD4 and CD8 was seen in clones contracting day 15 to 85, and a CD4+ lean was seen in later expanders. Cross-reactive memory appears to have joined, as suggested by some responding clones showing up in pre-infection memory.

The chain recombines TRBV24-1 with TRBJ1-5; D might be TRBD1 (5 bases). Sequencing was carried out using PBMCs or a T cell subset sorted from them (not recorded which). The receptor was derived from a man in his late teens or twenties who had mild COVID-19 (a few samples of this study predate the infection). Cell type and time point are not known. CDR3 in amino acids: CATSDLRGWPQHF. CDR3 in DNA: TGTGCCACCAGTGATTTACGGGGGTGGCCCCAGCATTTT.